In its sample, the clone carrying this TCR beta chain was seen once. TCRbeta library construction was performed incorporating unique molecular identifiers. TCRdb analysed the PCR reads with MiXCR anew, one entry per CDR3 protein. The sample has around 670,000 distinct CDR3 sequences, 10% to 15% seen once. This entry belongs to a study of T-cell reconstitution after alpha-beta-depleted transplantation in children. The germline gives CDR1 MNHEY, CDR2 SMNVEV (reference sequence). The ends lost 6 bases at V and 6 bases at J; junction bases unmatched: 10. The CDR3 runs 16 residues. This material consisted of PBMCs, taken before TCRalphabeta/CD19-depleted stem cell transplant. This chain joins TRBV27 and TRBJ2-2; 10 bases agree with TRBD1. This TCR derives from a girl between 2 and 10 years old with congenital amegakaryocytic thrombocytopenia, due to receive a stem cell transplant. The CDR3 loop reads CASSILGQGGPGELFF. The CDR3 nucleotides are TGTGCCAGCAGCATATTAGGACAGGGGGGGCCCGGGGAGCTGTTTTTT.